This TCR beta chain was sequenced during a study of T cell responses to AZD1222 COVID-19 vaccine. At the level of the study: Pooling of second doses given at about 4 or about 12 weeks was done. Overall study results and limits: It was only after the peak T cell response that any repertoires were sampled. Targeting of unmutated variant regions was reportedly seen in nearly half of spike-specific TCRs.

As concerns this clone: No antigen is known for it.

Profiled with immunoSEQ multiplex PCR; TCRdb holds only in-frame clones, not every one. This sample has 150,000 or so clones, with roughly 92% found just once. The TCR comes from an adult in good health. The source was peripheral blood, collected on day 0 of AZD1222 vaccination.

CDR3 in DNA: TGCGCCAGCAGCTTGGGGATTTCCTATAATTCACCCCTCCACTTT. It encodes CASSLGISYNSPLHF. The chain links TRBV5-1 to TRBJ1-6; D unclear. V lost 0 bases and J 1 base, leaving 5 bases between the germline ends. The CDR3 runs to 15 residues. Germline loops: CDR1 SGHRS, CDR2 YFSETQ.